What follows is one TCR beta chain and its context. Its antigen is unknown. The ends were cut back, 3 bases at V and 3 bases at J, with 18 bases in the middle. Germline CDR1 SQVTM, CDR2 ANQGSEA. The CDR3 has 16 residues. Primers: 60 Vbeta forward and 13 Jbeta reverse. Data came from immunoSEQ multiplex PCR; TCRdb stores just in-frame clones and leaves some out. In total, the table holds tens of thousands of clones. This sample stems from a study of cytomegalovirus exposure and HLA in healthy donors. Regarding the study as a whole: Rarity marked most TCR sequences, yet some public TCRs occurred in many donors. The classifier reportedly diagnosed cytomegalovirus status with high sensitivity and specificity. Donor immune exposure was known only as CMV serostatus. A missense variant in DCLRE1C was later tied to TCR beta V- and J-gene trimming.

The sequence was obtained from a man between 25 and 39 years old in good health and CMV-seropositive. The chain carries TRBV29-1 and TRBJ2-1; D perhaps matches TRBD1 (5 bases). The sample taken for sequencing was PBMCs. CDR3 nucleotide sequence: TGCAGCGTTGACGTCCCGACAGCAAGATACTACAATGAGCAGTTCTTC. Protein product: CSVDVPTARYYNEQFF.